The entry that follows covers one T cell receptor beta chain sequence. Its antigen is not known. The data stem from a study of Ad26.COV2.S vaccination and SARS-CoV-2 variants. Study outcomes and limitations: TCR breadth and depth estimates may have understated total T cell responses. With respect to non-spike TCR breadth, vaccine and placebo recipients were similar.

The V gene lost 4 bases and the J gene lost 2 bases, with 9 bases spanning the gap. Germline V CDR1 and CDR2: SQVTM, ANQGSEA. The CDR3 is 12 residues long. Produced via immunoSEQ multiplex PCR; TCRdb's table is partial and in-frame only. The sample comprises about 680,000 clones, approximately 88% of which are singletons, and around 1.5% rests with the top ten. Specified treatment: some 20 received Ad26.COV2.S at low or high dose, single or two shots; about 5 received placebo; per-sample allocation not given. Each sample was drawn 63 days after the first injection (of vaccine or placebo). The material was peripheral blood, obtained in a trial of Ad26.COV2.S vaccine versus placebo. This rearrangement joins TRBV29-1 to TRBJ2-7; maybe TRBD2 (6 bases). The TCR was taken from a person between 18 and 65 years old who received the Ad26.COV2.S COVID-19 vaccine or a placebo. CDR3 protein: CSVVGGPYEQYF. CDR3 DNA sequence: TGCAGCGTTGTAGGAGGGCCCTACGAGCAGTACTTC.